This TCR beta chain originates from a study of blood T cells in healthy people across ages (dated by TCRdb to about 2015). About the full investigation: In model experiments, roughly one uniquely barcoded TCR beta cDNA molecule per two T cells was captured by template switching. Four age groups were formed from the donors: young (average roughly 16 years), middle-aged (just under 40), aged (roughly 56) and long-lived (around 82). Using the same blood draw, the study looked at two additional independent replicas of 1 million unique cDNA reads for two donors, one aged 18 to 30 and the other aged 80 or older. The study measured age-related changes in TCR beta repertoire diversity using deep sequencing normalized with unique cDNA molecular identifiers.

Study-wide conclusions, independent of this receptor: A strong correlation was found between observed TCR beta diversity and the percentage of naive T cells measured by flow cytometry. Because profiling used bulk unsorted PBMCs, naive and antigen-experienced compartments could not be compared conclusively. Compared with the aged group, the long-lived group had more naive CD4+ T cells, fewer expanded clones and increased TCR diversity, a pattern suggesting age selection. Because donor CMV infection status was unknown, age-related changes in expanded clonotypes were potentially confounded. As age increased, observed TCR beta diversity per million T cells dropped in a roughly linear way, and a significant reduction was already evident by age around 41. Estimates of total diversity based on one million sequenced T cells were regarded as lower bounds and as underestimates.

The receptor library was made with 5' RACE. The sequencing machine was an Illumina HiSeq 2500. A second PCR of roughly 7 to 12 cycles was performed with a sample-barcoded 5' primer and a J-beta primer mix. A template-switch 5' adaptor carrying 12 random nucleotides introduced a unique molecular identifier onto each TCR beta cDNA molecule. Each sample yielded at least 3 million CDR3-containing paired-end reads. First-strand cDNA synthesis was performed from all RNA using the Mint cDNA synthesis kit, with priming by a TRBC-specific oligonucleotide. Following uracil-DNA glycosylase treatment, a first 18-cycle PCR with universal primers M1SS and BC2_uni_R was performed on all cDNA. The source study handled its data this way. Each sample was normalized by randomly selecting 1 million high-quality reads, each carrying a distinct molecular identifier. Instead of being binned into consensus sequences, reads with shared molecular identifiers were discarded. CDR3 identification, clonotype clustering and error correction used MiTCR with a Q25 quality threshold and the strictest error-elimination algorithm. A nonparametric unseen species model with Euler transformation was used to estimate a lower bound on total TCR beta diversity. TCRdb trimmed the raw reads at Q25, called clones with MiXCR and kept productive beta chains. Rows merge per CDR3 protein into single entries with the most common DNA and genes. The V and J calls follow TCRdb's processing rather than the paper's. Counted in this sample were roughly 800,000 distinct CDR3 sequences; 25% to 30% of them appeared once. The top ten clonotypes cover around 2.9% of the sample.

This clonotype was counted a few times. There is no known antigen for this receptor. There are no base qualities to consult, and no much larger clone falls within one base. The germline V and J ends show losses of 5 bases and 6 bases respectively, and no gene match explains 8 bases of the junction. As encoded in the germline V gene (reference sequence), CDR1 is DFQATT while CDR2 is SNEGSKA. Including cysteine and phenylalanine, the CDR3 has 13 amino acids. The only DNA kept is the CDR3, 39 bases in frame from the first base. Systemically healthy Caucasian individuals from Russia, 35 to 50 in total and aged about 6 to 100 years, were included as donors. Each donor gave around 9.8 milliliters of peripheral blood, collected into EDTA-treated Vacutainer tubes. Ficoll-Paque density-gradient centrifugation was used to isolate PBMCs, with at least 6 million per sample. Total RNA, at least 5.5 micrograms per sample, was extracted from PBMCs with Trizol reagent. For every donor, flow cytometry on a PBMC aliquot measured the percentage of naive CD45RAhigh/CD27high T cells.

Separately, the same data were catalogued under a study of T cells of mothers and their children. The second investigation adds: Donors were nine systemically healthy Caucasian individuals: three mothers and their six children. cDNA synthesis used all of the extracted RNA, with roughly 1.5 ug of RNA in each 15 ul reaction. In the second PCR, sample barcodes and 2-4 random nucleotides were introduced via the M1S primer. More than 9 million TCR beta CDR3 reads were obtained from each mother, and about 3 million reads were obtained from each child. TCR recombination output is similarly shaped by thymic selection in related and unrelated pairs, with a minor effect exerted by inherited differences. Normalized repertoire overlap in related mother-child pairs was always slightly higher than in unrelated mother-child pairs, but the difference was never significant. Persistent microchimeric T cell clones were not detected, at a sensitivity of approximately 100 clones per million clonotypes. In the study, deep NGS was used to compare the TCR beta repertoires of mothers and children, and features distinguishing related mother-child pairs from unrelated individuals were sought. On average, the children were approximately 11 +/- 4 years old, while the mothers were 40 +/- 4 years old. Libraries were sequenced on Illumina HiSeq 2000 with 100+100 nt paired-end reads after adapter ligation with NEBNext reagents. To prevent cross-contamination, the mother and child libraries were prepared a month apart and were sequenced in separate runs. Each donor had between about 450,000 and 2,100,000 distinct TCR beta clonotypes identified. Naive TCR beta clonotypes were estimated from low-frequency clonotypes matched to each donor's FACS-determined naive share, without sorting.

This TCR was recovered from a boy aged 10-17 years in good health. Material for sequencing was blood. The receptor chain draws on TRBV20-1 and TRBJ2-3; 7 central nucleotides agree with TRBD1. The DNA is as follows: TGCAGTGCTGCTCCGACAGGGTCCGATACGCAGTATTTT. It translates to CSAAPTGSDTQYF.